Detailed here is one T cell receptor (beta chain). This clonotype showed up many times. Its antigen is currently not known. Base qualities are not provided; no much larger clone lies one nucleotide away. cDNA was synthesized by template-switch 5'RACE using a primer carrying a 10-nucleotide random unique molecular identifier by which each TCR transcript was tagged. Each sequencing run produced over 200 million TCR-beta sequences covering 15-18 subjects. Total RNA was extracted with the RNeasy kit. The KAPA Real-time Library Amplification kit was used to amplify TCR-beta VDJ regions with primers targeting the TCR constant region and the 5'RACE anchor. A first PCR added sample indexes and Illumina adaptors, after which a second PCR increased the library yield. After Ampure bead purification, the roughly 650 bp TCR product was size-selected on a 2% E-gel SizeSelection system. Before pooling, library quality was checked on a Bioanalyzer, concentration was measured with Qubit, and libraries were quantified with the Kapa Library Quantification kit. Libraries were sequenced paired-end 2 x 150 bp on an Illumina HiSeq 2500. To increase sequence diversity, roughly 24-32% phiX was spiked into each library pool. As for the authors' bioinformatics: The UMI-based MiGEC pipeline processed quality-filtered reads and removed over 90% of raw TCR sequences during error correction. VDJ genes were aligned to IMGT germline references, and clonotypes were defined by unique CDR3 amino acid sequence plus V-J genes. Clonal expansion, Shannon diversity and CDR3 relatedness (CalcPairwiseDistances, ClusterSamples) were evaluated with VDJtools, and phylogenetic trees were built with CLCbio workbench. A clone was classed as expanded if it had 8 or more unique UMIs, a cutoff based on coefficient-of-variation modelling across technical triplicates. The public reads were quality trimmed at Q25 with fastp and then assembled into clones with MiXCR by TCRdb, keeping productive beta chains. For every CDR3 protein sequence, its rows merge into one entry that carries the most common genes and DNA. Here the V and J calls rest on TCRdb's processing, not on the authors' analysis. The sample table holds around 53,000 distinct CDR3 sequences, of which less than 5% were seen once. The ten largest clones add up to about 3% of the sample.

This sample is drawn from a study of neurological immune-mediated disorders (dated by TCRdb to between 2018 and 2020). Broadly, across the study: Among the approximately 35 multiple sclerosis patients, around 30 had relapsing-remitting MS and 3 had secondary progressive MS. Using UMI-based sequencing, the study compared peripheral blood TCR-beta repertoires from patients with HTLV-I-associated myelopathy (HAM/TSP), patients with multiple sclerosis, and healthy controls. Alongside PBMC samples, the set of some 98 TCR-beta libraries contained longitudinal samples, technical triplicates, and paired CD4+ and CD8+ T-cell subsets that had been sorted. The cohort included some 68 subjects: 14 with HAM/TSP, about 35 with multiple sclerosis, and 20 healthy controls.

For unsorted PBMC libraries, 2 million PBMCs were used after storage in RNAlater at -80 degrees C until RNA extraction. Multiple sclerosis patients were enrolled in a US clinical protocol under which disease progression was evaluated by magnetic resonance imaging. Peripheral blood underwent Ficoll-Hypaque density gradient centrifugation to isolate PBMCs, which were then cryopreserved in liquid nitrogen. The research as a whole found: Repertoires from 18 of 34 MS patients were grouped by phylogenetic analysis into a cluster of related CDR3 sequences, suggesting a possible repertoire-level signature. TCR clonal expansion was highest in HAM/TSP patients and lowest in MS patients, with MS patients falling below even healthy controls. Across subjects, expanded clones never shared an identical CDR3 amino acid sequence, which suggests that the TCR-beta repertoires in every group were private. No clinical or MRI features were associated with the MS cluster, and the authors said that larger cohorts are needed.

V loses 2 bases, J loses 7 bases, and the germline ends lie 15 bases apart. According to the germline V gene (reference sequence), CDR1 reads PRHDT and CDR2 reads FYEKMQ. The CDR3 covers 14 residues, taking in both the cysteine and the phenylalanine. CDR3 DNA is the only sequence kept; it has 42 bases, read in frame from the first base. The specimen was PBMCs. The sequence joins TRBV13 to TRBJ2-7, with the D gene too uncertain to name. The sequence was collected from a man aged 45 to 65 with multiple sclerosis. The CDR3 region has the sequence CASSLMALPWEQYF. At the DNA level, the sequence is TGTGCCAGCAGCTTAATGGCCCTACCCTGGGAGCAGTACTTC.